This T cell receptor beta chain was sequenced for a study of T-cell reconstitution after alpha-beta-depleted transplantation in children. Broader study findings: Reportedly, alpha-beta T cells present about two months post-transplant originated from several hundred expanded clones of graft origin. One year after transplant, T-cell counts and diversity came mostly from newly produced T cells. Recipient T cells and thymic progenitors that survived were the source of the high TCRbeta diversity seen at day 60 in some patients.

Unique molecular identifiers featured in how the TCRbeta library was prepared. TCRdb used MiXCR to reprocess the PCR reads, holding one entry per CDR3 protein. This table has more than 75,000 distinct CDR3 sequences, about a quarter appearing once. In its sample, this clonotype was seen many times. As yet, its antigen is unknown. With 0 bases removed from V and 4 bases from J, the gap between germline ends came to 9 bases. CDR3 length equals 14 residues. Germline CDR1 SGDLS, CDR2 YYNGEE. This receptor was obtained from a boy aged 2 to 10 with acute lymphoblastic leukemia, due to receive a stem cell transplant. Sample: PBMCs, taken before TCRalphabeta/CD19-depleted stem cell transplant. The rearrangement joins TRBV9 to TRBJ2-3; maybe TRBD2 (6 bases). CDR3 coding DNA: TGTGCCAGCAGCGTAGAGTGGGGGGCAGATACGCAGTATTTT. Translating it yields CASSVEWGADTQYF.